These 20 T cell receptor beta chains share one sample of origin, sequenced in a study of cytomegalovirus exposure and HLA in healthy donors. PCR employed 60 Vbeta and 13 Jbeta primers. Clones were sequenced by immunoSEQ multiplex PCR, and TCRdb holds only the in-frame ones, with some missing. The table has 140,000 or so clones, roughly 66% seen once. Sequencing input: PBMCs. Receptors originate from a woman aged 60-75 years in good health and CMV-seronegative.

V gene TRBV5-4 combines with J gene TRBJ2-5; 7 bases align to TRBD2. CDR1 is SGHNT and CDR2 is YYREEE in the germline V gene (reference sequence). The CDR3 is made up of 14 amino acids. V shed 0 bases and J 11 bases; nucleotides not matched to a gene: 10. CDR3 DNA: TGTGCCAGCAGCTTGGGGGGGACGGCGGGGGAGCAGTACTTC. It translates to CASSLGGTAGEQYF.

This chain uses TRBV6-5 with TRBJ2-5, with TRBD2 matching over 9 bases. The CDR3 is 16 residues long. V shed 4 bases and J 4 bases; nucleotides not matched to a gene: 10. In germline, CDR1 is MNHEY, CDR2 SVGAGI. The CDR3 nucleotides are TGTGCCAGCAGTTCTCTGAGGGCGGGGGGGGGAGAGACCCAGTACTTC. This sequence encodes CASSSLRAGGGETQYF.

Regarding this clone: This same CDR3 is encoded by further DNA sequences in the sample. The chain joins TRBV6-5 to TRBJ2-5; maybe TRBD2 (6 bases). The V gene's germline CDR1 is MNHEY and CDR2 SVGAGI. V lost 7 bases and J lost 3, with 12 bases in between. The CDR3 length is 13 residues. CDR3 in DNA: TGTGCCAGCACGGACGGGGGAGAAGAGACCCAGTACTTC. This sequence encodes CASTDGGEETQYF.

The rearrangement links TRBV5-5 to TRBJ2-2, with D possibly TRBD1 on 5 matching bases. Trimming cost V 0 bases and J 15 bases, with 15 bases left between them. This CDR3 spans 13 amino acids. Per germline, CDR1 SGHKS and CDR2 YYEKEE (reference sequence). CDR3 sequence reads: CASSLAISGMMFF. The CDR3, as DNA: TGTGCCAGCAGCTTGGCCATTTCAGGGATGATGTTTTTT.

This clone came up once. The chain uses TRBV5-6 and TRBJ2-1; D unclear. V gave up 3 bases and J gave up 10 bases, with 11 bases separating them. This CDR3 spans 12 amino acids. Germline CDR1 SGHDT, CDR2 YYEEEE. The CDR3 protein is CASSYFNFEQFF. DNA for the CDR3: TGTGCCAGCAGCTACTTCAATTTCGAGCAGTTCTTC.

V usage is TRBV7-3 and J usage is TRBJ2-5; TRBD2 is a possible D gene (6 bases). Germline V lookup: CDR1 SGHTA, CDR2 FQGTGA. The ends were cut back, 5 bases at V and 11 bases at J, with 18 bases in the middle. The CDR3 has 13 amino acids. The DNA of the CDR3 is TGTGCCAGCAGCCAAGCGATGTCGGGGGAGCAGTACTTC. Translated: CASSQAMSGEQYF.

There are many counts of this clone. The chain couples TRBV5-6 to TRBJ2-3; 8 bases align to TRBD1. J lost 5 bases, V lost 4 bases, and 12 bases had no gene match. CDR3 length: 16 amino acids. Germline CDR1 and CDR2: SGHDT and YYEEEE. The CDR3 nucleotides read TGTGCCAGCAGCCCTGAATTGGACAGGGTCGGAGATACGCAGTATTTT. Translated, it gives CASSPELDRVGDTQYF. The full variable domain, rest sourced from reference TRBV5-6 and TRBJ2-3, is DAGVTQSPTHLIKTRGQQVTLRCSPKSGHDTVSWYQQALGQGPQFIFQYYEEEERQRGNFPDRFSGHQFPNYSSELNVNALLLGDSALYLCASSPELDRVGDTQYFGPGTRLTVL.

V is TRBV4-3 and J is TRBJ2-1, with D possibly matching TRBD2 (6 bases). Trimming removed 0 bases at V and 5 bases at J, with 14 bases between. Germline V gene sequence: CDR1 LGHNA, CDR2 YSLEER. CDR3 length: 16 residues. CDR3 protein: CASSQDDGGYNNEQFF. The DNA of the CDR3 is TGCGCCAGCAGCCAAGATGACGGGGGATATAACAATGAGCAGTTCTTC.

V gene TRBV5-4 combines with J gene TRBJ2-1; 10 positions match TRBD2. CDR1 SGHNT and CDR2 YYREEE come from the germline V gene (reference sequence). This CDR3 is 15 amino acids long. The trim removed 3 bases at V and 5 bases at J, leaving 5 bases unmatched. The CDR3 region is CASSSGTSANNEQFF. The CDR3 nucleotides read TGTGCCAGCAGCTCTGGGACTAGCGCCAACAATGAGCAGTTCTTC.

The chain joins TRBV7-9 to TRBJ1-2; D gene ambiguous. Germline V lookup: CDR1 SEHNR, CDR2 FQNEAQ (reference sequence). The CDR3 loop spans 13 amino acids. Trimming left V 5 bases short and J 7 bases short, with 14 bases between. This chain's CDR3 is CASSLPTGSGYTF. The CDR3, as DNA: TGTGCCAGCAGCCTCCCCACGGGGTCTGGCTACACCTTC.

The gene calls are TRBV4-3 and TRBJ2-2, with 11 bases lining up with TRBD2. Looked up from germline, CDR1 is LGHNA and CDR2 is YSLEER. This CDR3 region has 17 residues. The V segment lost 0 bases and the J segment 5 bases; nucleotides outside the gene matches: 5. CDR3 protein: CASSQEETSGRTGELFF. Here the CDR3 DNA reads TGCGCCAGCAGCCAAGAGGAAACTAGCGGGAGAACCGGGGAGCTGTTTTTT.

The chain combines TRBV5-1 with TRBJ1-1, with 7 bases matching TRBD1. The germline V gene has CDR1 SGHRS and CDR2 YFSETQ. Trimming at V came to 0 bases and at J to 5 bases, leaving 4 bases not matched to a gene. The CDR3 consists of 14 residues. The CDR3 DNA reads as TGCGCCAGCAGCTTGGCCAGGGGGAGGACTGAAGCTTTCTTT. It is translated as CASSLARGRTEAFF.

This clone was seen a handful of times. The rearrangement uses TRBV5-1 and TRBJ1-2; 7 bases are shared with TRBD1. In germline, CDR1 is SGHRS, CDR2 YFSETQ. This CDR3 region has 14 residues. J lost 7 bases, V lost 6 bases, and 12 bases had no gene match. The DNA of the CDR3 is TGCGCCAGCAACCCGGGACAGCACGTATCTGGCTACACCTTC. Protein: CASNPGQHVSGYTF.

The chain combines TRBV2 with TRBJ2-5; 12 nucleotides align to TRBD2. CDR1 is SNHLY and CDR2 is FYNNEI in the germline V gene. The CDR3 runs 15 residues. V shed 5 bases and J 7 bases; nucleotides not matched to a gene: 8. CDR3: CASSQTALAGGTQYF. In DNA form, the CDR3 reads TGTGCCAGCAGTCAAACGGCACTAGCGGGAGGGACCCAGTACTTC.

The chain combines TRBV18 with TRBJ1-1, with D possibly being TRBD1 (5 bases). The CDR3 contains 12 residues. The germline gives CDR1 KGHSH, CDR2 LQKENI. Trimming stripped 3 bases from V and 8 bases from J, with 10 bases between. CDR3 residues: CASSPVQGEAFF. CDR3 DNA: TGTGCCAGCTCACCTGTCCAGGGCGAAGCTTTCTTT.

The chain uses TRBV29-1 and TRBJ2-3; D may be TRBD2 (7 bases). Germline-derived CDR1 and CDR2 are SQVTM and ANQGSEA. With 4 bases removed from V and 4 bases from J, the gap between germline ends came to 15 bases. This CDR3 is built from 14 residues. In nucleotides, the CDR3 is TGCAGCGTTGTCGGTATGGGGGGGCCAGATACGCAGTATTTT. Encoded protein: CSVVGMGGPDTQYF.

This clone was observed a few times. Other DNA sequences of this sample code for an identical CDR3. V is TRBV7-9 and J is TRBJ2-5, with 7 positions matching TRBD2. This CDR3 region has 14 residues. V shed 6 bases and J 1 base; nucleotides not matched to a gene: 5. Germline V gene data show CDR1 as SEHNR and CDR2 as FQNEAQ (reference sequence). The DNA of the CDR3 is TGTGCCAGCAGTTCTAGCGGCCCCCAAGAGACCCAGTACTTC. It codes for CASSSSGPQETQYF.

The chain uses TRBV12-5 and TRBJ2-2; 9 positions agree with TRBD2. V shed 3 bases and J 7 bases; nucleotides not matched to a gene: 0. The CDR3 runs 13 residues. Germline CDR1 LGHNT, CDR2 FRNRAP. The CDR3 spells CASGLAGGGELFF. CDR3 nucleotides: TGTGCTAGTGGTTTAGCGGGGGGCGGGGAGCTGTTTTTT.

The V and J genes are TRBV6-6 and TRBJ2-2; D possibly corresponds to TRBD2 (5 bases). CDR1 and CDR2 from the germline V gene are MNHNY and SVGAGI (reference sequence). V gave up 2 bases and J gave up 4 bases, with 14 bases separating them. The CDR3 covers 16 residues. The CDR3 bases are TGTGCCAGCAGTTACGAGGGCAGGACCCTCACCGGGGAGCTGTTTTTT. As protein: CASSYEGRTLTGELFF.

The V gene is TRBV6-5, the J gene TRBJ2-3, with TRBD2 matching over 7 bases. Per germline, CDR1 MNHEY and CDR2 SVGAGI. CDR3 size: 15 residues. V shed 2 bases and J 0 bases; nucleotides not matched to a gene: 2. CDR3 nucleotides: TGTGCCAGCAGTTACGCGGGAGCTAGCACAGATACGCAGTATTTT. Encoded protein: CASSYAGASTDTQYF.